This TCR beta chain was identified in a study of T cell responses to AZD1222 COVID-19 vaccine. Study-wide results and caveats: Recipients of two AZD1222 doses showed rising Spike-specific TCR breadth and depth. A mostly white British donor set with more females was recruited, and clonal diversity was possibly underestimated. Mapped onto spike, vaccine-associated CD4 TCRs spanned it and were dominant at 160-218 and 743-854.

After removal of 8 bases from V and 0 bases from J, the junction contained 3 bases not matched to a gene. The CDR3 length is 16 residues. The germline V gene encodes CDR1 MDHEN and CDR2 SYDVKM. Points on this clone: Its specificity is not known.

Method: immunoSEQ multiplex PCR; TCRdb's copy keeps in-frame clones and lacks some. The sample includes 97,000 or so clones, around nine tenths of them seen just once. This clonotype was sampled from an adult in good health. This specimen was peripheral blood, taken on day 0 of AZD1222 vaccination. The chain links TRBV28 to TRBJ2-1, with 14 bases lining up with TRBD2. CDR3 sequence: CASRGLAGASYNEQFF. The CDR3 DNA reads TGTGCCAGCCGGGGACTAGCGGGAGCCTCCTACAATGAGCAGTTCTTC.